These T cell receptor beta chains were read from a single sample in a study of blood T cell repertoires in COVID-19. Libraries were prepared by immunoSEQ multiplex PCR; TCRdb keeps only in-frame clonotypes and omits some of them. The sample contains a few hundred thousand clones, around 89% of which appear only once. The specimen sequenced was peripheral blood. Receptors originate from a man in his sixties who had recovered from COVID-19. The CDR3 runs from the conserved cysteine through the conserved F or W. Each record gives: CDR3 length, D gene, V gene, clone size, J gene, CDR3 protein, CDR3 DNA. A D gene is named only where the DNA matches it firmly. Rows give clone size only sometimes, using once, few, many, or a class for an expanded clone.

>14|TRBD1|TRBV5-1|once|TRBJ1-6
CASSSRQGDSPLHF
TGCGCCAGCAGCTCCCGACAGGGAGATTCACCCCTCCACTTT
>17|TRBD1|TRBV10-2|-|TRBJ1-3
CASMISPGTGAGNTIYF
TGCGCCAGTATGATATCGCCCGGGACAGGGGCTGGAAACACCATATATTTT
>14|TRBD1|TRBV30|-|TRBJ2-7
CAWADTGGFYEQYF
TGTGCCTGGGCCGACACAGGGGGCTTTTACGAGCAGTACTTC
>12|TRBD1|TRBV18|-|TRBJ1-1
CASSPDRAEAFF
TGTGCCAGCTCACCAGACAGGGCTGAAGCTTTCTTT
>13|TRBD1|TRBV11-2|-|TRBJ1-4
CASSPAGQGQLFF
TGTGCCAGCAGCCCCGCCGGACAGGGACAACTGTTTTTT
>16|TRBD2|TRBV6-1|-|TRBJ2-3
CASSEPVAGGRDTQYF
TGTGCCAGCAGTGAACCGGTAGCGGGGGGGCGCGATACGCAGTATTTT
>12|TRBD2|TRBV5-4|-|TRBJ2-3
CASSPGLAGQYF
TGTGCCAGCAGCCCAGGACTAGCAGGGCAGTATTTT
>16|TRBD1|TRBV5-4|-|TRBJ1-2
CASSWERGGSNYGYTF
TGTGCCAGCAGTTGGGAAAGAGGGGGCTCTAACTATGGCTACACCTTC
>16|-|TRBV18|-|TRBJ2-1
CASSPPGGATYNEQFF
TGTGCCAGCTCACCGCCGGGGGGCGCAACCTACAATGAGCAGTTCTTC
>15|TRBD2|TRBV5-1|-|TRBJ2-4
CASSLTGTSEVIQYF
TGCGCCAGCAGCTTGACAGGGACTAGCGAGGTCATTCAGTACTTC
>15|-|TRBV4-2|-|TRBJ2-7
CASRDGTRSSYEQYF
TGTGCCAGCAGAGACGGGACAAGGAGCTCCTACGAGCAGTACTTC
>13|TRBD2|TRBV6-4|-|TRBJ2-7
CASSAGGDDEQYF
TGTGCCAGCTCCGCTGGGGGGGATGACGAGCAGTACTTC
>15|TRBD2|TRBV29-1|-|TRBJ2-3
CSVTGLAGATDTQYF
TGCAGCGTCACGGGACTAGCGGGGGCAACAGATACGCAGTATTTT
>16|TRBD2|TRBV6-4|-|TRBJ2-1
CASSDPASGGADEQFF
TGTGCCAGCAGTGACCCTGCTAGCGGGGGGGCTGATGAGCAGTTCTTC
>15|-|TRBV5-1|-|TRBJ2-7
CASSRTGTLSYEQYF
TGCGCCAGCTCAAGAACCGGGACTTTGTCCTACGAGCAGTACTTC
>15|-|TRBV6-4|-|TRBJ1-6
CASRFEGSPNSPLHF
TGTGCCAGCAGGTTTGAGGGTTCCCCCAATTCACCCCTCCACTTT
>16|-|TRBV9|-|TRBJ2-2
CASTPTGSQGTGELFF
TGTGCCAGCACCCCGACGGGGTCCCAGGGGACCGGGGAGCTGTTTTTT
>14|-|TRBV5-1|-|TRBJ2-1
CASAGLSSYNEQFF
TGCGCCAGCGCCGGACTCAGCTCCTACAATGAGCAGTTCTTC
>14|-|TRBV10-3|once|TRBJ2-7
CAISPPDSSYEQYF
TGTGCCATCAGTCCCCCGGACAGCTCCTACGAGCAGTACTTC
>14|-|TRBV6-1|-|TRBJ2-3
CASSEEQGGDTQYF
TGTGCCAGCAGTGAAGAGCAGGGTGGAGATACGCAGTATTTT
>15|TRBD2|TRBV29-1|-|TRBJ2-5
CSVLPSGGPQSAQYF
TGCAGCGTCCTCCCTAGCGGGGGGCCCCAATCGGCCCAGTACTTC
>15|-|TRBV9|few|TRBJ1-5
CASSVGGRSNQPQHF
TGTGCCAGCAGCGTAGGGGGGCGAAGCAATCAGCCCCAGCATTTT
>16|-|TRBV27|few|TRBJ1-5
CASSLSNAGSNQPQHF
TGTGCCAGCAGTTTAAGCAATGCGGGGAGCAATCAGCCCCAGCATTTT